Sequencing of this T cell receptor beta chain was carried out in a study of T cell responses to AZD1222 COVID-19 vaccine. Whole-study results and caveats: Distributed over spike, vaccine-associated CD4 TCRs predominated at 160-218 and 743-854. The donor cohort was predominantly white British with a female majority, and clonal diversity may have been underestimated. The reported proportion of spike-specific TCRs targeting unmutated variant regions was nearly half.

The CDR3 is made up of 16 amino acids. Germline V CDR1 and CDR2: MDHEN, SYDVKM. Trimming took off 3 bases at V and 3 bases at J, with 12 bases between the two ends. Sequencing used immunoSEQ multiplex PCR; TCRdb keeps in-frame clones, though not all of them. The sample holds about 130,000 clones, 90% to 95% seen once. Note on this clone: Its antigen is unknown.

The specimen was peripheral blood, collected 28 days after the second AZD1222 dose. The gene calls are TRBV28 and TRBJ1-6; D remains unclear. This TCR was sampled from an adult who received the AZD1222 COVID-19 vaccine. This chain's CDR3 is CASSFKGMVYNSPLHF. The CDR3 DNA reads TGTGCCAGCAGTTTCAAGGGTATGGTCTATAATTCACCCCTCCACTTT.